The present T cell receptor (beta chain) was sequenced within a study of cytomegalovirus exposure and HLA in healthy donors. Broader study findings: Later analysis associated a missense DCLRE1C variant with TCR beta V- and J-gene trimming. Links to common viral pathogens appeared, in a later analysis, for several of the most significant clusters.

Concerning this clone: The antigen is undetermined.

Primers for the PCR totalled 60 Vbeta and 13 Jbeta. Clones were sequenced by immunoSEQ multiplex PCR, and TCRdb holds only the in-frame ones, with some missing. This sample carries 100,000 to 150,000 clones, approximately 78% of them seen once, and the ten largest clones take around 2.6%. J lost 4 bases, V lost 0 bases, and 6 bases had no gene match. The CDR3 runs 16 residues. Germline CDR1 and CDR2: LGHNA and YSLEER. Source material: PBMCs. The sequence derives from a human donor in good health. The rearrangement uses TRBV4-3 and TRBJ1-2, with 9 bases fitting TRBD1. The CDR3 DNA sequence: TGCGCCAGCAGCCAAGACCCGACAGGGGGTATCTATGGCTACACCTTC. Translation gives CASSQDPTGGIYGYTF.